This T cell receptor beta chain is from a study of blood T cell repertoires in COVID-19. Study-wide context: PBMCs, B-cell-depleted T cells, or T cells were the source of the cDNA or gDNA that made up the material.

This clone was counted between two and nine times. Authors' analysis steps: Cell counts per sample came from amplifying reference gene primers. Profiling relied on immunoSEQ multiplex PCR, and the TCRdb table lists in-frame clones only, not all of them. V, J and clone size derive from that table, while D and trimming were established from the DNA sequence. The sample yields about 150,000 clones, approximately 80% seen once. The CDR3 consists of 16 residues. The germline V gene has CDR1 MNHNY and CDR2 SVGAGI (reference sequence). Trimming took off 1 base at V and 2 bases at J, with 12 bases between the two ends.

Sequenced material: peripheral blood. The chain carries TRBV6-6 and TRBJ1-5; D might be TRBD1 (5 bases). The origin of this receptor is a woman aged 55 to 70 with acute or convalescent COVID-19. Written as DNA, the CDR3 is TGTGCCAGCAGTTACTACCAGGGAAGAGGCAATCAGCCCCAGCATTTT. Translated, it gives CASSYYQGRGNQPQHF.